This T cell receptor (beta chain) was retrieved from a study of CD8+ T cells in alopecia areata. General study points: Between patients, shared TCR sequences were less clear than in mice. This was possibly due in part to HLA diversity in the patient population.

Specimens obtained from alopecia areata patients comprised lesional scalp punch biopsies and peripheral blood. Isolated RNA was reverse transcribed into cDNA used as the sequencing template. Profiled with immunoSEQ multiplex PCR; TCRdb holds only in-frame clones, not every one. This table has over 200,000 clones, 50% to 60% appearing once. On this clone: The target antigen is unknown.

Material: CD4+ T cells sorted from blood, obtained at week 0. This clonotype originated in a human donor with alopecia areata.

The CDR3 sequence is CASSFGRGEGETQYF. As DNA, the CDR3 is TGCGCCAGCAGCTTTGGAAGGGGAGAAGGAGAGACCCAGTACTTC. The chain links TRBV5-1 to TRBJ2-5; D tentatively fits TRBD1 or TRBD2 (5 bases each). Trimming took 2 bases from V and 4 from J, leaving 15 bases between them. Germline loops: CDR1 SGHRS, CDR2 YFSETQ. This CDR3 comprises 15 residues.